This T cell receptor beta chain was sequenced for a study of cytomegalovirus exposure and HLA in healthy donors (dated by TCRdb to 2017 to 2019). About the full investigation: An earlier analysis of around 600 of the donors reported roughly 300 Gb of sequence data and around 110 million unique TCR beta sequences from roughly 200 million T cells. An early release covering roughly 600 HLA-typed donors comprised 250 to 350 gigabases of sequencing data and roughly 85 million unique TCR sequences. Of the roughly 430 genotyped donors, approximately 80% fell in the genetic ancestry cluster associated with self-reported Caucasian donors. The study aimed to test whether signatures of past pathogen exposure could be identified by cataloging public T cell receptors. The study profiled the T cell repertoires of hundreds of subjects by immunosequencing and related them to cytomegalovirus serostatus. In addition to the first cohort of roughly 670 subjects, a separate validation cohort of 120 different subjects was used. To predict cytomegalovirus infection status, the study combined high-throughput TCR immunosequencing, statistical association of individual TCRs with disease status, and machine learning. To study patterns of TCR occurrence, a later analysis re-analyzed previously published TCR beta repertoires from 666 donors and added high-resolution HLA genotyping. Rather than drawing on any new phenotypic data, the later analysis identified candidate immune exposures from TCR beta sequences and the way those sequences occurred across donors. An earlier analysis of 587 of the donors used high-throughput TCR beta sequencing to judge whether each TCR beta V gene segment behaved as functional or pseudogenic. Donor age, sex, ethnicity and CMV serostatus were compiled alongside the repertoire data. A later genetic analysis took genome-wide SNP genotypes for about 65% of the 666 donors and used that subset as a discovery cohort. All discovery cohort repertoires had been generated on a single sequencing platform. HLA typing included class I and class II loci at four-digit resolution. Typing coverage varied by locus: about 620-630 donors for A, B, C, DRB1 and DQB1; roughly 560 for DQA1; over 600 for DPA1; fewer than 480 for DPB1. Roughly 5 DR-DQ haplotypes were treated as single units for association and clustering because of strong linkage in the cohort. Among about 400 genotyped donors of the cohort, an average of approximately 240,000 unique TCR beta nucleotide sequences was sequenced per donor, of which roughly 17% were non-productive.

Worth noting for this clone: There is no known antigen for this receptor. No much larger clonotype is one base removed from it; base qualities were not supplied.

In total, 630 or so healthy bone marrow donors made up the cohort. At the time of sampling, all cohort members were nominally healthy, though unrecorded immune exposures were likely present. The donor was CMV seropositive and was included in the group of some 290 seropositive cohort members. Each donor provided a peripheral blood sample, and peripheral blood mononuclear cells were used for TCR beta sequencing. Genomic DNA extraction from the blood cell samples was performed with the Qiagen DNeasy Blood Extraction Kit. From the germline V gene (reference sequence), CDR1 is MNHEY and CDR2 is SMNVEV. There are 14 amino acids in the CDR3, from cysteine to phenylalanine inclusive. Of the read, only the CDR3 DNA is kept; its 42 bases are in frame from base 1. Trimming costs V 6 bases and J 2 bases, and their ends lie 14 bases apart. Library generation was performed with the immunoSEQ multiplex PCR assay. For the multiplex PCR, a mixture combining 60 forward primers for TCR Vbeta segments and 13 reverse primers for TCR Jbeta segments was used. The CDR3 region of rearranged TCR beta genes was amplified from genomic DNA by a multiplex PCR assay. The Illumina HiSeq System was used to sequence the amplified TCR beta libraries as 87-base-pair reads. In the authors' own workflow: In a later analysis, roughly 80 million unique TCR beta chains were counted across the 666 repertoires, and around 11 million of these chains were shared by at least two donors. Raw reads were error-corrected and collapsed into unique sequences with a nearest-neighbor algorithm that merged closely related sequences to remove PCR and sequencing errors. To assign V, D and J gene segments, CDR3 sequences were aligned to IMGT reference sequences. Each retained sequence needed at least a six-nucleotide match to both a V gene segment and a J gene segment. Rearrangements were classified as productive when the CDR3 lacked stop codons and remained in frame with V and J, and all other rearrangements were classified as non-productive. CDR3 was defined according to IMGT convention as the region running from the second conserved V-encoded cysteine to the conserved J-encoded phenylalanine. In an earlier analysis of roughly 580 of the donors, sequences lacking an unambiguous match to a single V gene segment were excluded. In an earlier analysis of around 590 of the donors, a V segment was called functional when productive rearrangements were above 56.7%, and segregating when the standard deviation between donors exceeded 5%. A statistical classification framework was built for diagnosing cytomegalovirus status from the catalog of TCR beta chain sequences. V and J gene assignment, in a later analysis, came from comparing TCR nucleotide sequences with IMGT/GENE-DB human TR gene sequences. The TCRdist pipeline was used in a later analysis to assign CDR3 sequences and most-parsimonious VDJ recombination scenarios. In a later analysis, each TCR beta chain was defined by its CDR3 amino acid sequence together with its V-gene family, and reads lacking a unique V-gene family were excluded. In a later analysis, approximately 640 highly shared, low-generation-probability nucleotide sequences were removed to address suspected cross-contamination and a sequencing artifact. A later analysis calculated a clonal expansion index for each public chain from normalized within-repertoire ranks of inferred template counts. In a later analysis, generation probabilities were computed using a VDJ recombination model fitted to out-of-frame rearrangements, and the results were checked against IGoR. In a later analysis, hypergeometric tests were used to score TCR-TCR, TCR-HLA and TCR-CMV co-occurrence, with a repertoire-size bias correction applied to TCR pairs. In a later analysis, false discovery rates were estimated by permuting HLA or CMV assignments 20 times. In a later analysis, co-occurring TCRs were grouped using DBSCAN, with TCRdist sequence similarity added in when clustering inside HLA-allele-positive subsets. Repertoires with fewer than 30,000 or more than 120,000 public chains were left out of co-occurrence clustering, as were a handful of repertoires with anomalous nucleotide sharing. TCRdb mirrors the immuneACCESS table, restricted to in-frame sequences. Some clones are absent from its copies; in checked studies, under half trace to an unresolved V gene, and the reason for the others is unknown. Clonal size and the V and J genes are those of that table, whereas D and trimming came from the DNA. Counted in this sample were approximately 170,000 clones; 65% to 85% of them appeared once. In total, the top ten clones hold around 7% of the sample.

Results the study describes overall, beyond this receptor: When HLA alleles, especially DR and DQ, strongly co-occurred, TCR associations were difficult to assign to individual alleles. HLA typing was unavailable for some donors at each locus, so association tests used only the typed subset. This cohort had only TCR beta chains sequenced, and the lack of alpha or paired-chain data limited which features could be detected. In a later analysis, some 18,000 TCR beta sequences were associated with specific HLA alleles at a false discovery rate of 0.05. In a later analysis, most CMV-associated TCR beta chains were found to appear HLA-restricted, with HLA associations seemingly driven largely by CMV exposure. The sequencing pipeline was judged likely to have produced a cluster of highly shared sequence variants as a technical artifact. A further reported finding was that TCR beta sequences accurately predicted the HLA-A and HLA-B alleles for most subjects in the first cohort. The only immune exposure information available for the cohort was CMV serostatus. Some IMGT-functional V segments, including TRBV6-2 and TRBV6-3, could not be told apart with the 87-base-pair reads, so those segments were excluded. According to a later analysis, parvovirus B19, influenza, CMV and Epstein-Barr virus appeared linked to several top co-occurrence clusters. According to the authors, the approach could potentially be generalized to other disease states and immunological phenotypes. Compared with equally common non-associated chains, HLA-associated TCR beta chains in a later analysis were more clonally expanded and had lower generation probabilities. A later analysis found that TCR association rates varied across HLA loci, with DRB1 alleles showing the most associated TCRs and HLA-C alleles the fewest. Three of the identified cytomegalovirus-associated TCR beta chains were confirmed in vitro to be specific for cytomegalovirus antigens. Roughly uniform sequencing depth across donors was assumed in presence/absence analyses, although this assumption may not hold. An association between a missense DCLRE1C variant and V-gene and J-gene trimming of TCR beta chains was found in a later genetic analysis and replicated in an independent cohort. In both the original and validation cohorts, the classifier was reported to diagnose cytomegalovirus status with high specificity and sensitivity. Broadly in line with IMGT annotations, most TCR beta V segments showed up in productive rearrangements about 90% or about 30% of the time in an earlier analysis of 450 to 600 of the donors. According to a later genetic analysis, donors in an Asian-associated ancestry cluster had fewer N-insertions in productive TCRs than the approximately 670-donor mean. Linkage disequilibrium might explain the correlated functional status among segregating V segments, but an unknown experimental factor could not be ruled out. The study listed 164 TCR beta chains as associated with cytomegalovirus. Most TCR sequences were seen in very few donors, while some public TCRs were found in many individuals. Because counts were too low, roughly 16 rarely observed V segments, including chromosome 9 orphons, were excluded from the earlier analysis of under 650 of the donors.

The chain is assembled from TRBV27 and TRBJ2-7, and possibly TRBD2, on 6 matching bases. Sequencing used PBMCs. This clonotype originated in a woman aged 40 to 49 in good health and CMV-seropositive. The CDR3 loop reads CASSSRLGTYEQYF. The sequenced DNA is TGTGCCAGCAGCAGCCGACTAGGCACCTACGAGCAGTACTTC.